One and the same sample provided the 2 T cell receptor beta chains below, sequenced in a study of OX40 agonist ivuxolimab in advanced cancers. This table comes from immunoSEQ multiplex PCR, and its TCRdb copy is limited to in-frame clones, with some not included. The profile shows about 66,000 clones, roughly 81% of them singletons. This specimen was CD4+ or CD8+ T cells sorted from blood, taken in a trial of the OX40 agonist ivuxolimab. These receptor sequences come from an adult with an advanced solid tumor such as melanoma, head and neck, liver or kidney cancer.

The CDR3 DNA reads as TGCGCCAGCAGCCAAGGGGACTCAAGGACCTATGGCTACACCTTC. Translated: CASSQGDSRTYGYTF. The chain carries TRBV4-1 and TRBJ1-2, with a possible D match to TRBD1 (5 bases). V lost 1 base and J lost 4, with 13 bases in between. The germline V gene encodes CDR1 MGHRA and CDR2 YSYEKL. The CDR3 totals 15 residues.

This clone was observed many times. The chain combines TRBV7-9 with TRBJ2-1; D not certain. The CDR3 covers 14 residues. Trimming pared 5 bases from V and 4 bases from J, leaving 12 bases between. Germline V CDR1 and CDR2: SEHNR, FQNEAQ (reference sequence). The CDR3 sequence is CASSTNSLYNEQFF. The CDR3 DNA follows: TGTGCCAGCAGCACAAACTCCCTTTACAATGAGCAGTTCTTC.